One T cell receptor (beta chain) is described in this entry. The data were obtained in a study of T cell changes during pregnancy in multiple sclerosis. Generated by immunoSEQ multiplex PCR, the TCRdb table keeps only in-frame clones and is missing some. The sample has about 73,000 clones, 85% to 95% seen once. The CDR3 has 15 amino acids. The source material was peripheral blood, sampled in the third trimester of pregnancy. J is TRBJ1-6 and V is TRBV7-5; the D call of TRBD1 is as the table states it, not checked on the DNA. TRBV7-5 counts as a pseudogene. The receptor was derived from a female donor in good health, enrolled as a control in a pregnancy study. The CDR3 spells CASWTGGAYNSPLHF. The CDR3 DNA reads TGTGCCAGCTGGACAGGGGGCGCGTATAATTCACCCCTCCACTTT.